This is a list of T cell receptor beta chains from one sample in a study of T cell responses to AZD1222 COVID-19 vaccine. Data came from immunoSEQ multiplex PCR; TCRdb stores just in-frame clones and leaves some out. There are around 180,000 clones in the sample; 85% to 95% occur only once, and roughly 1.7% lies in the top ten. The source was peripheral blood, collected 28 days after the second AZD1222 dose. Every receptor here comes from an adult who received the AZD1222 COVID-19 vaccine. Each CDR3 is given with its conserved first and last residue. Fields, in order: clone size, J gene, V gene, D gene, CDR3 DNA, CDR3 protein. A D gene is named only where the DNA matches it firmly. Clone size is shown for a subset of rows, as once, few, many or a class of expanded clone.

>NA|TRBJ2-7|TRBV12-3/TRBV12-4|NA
TGTGCCAGCAGCCCCGCCTACGAGCAGTACTTC
CASSPAYEQYF
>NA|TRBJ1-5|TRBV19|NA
TGTGCCAGTAGTACGTCCGGTGGCAATCAGCCCCAGCATTTT
CASSTSGGNQPQHF
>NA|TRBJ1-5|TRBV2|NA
TGTGCCAGCAGCGCGGAGAGCAATCAGCCCCAGCATTTT
CASSAESNQPQHF
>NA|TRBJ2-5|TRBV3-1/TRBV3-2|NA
TGTGCCAGCAGCCAAGCCGTACTAGGAGAGACCCAGTACTTC
CASSQAVLGETQYF
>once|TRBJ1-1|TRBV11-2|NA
TGTGCCAGCAGCTTATTGAACACTGAAGCTTTCTTT
CASSLLNTEAFF
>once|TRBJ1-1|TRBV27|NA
TGTGCCAGCAGTTTAGCTACAGGGACTGAAGCTTTCTTT
CASSLATGTEAFF
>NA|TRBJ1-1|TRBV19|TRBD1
TGTGCCAGTAGTATGAACAGGGGGCTCGAGTGGACTGAAGCTTTCTTT
CASSMNRGLEWTEAFF
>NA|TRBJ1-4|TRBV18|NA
TGTGCCAGCTCACCATACGGGAGCAAGAGGAGTGAAAAACTGTTTTTT
CASSPYGSKRSEKLFF
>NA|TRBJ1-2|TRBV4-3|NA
TGCGCCAGCAGCCAATTACTAGGTCCCGACTATGGCTACACCTTC
CASSQLLGPDYGYTF
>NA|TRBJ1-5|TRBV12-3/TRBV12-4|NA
TGTGCCAGCACCTACCGGCTCCGTGAGCCCCAGCATTTT
CASTYRLREPQHF
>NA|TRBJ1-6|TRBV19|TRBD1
TGTGCCAGTACCCCCTTGACAGGGGGACGAATGAATTCACCCCTCCACTTT
CASTPLTGGRMNSPLHF
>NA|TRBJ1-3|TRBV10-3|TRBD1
TGTGCCATCAGTATACAGGGGAATGGAAACACCATATATTTT
CAISIQGNGNTIYF
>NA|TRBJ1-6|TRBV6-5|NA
TGTGCCAGCAAGGCGAGCTCCTATAATTCACCCCTCCACTTT
CASKASSYNSPLHF
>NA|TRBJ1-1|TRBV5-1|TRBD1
TGCGCCAGCAGAGTGAGGGGGCTCACTGAAGCTTTCTTT
CASRVRGLTEAFF
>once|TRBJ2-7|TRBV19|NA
TGTGCCAGTAGTCCCTCCCCGGGAGCAACCTACGAGCAGTACTTC
CASSPSPGATYEQYF
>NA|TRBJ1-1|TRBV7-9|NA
TGTGCCAGCAGCCCGCCGAGTACCACTGAAGCTTTCTTT
CASSPPSTTEAFF
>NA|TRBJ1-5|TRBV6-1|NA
TGTGCCAGCAGTGAATCAAGCCTTAGCAAAGGGGCCCAGCATTTT
CASSESSLSKGAQHF
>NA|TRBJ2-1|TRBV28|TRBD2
TGTGCCAGCAGGAGGGGACTAGTGGGTAACAATGAGCAGTTCTTC
CASRRGLVGNNEQFF
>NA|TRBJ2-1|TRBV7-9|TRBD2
TGTGCCAGCAGAGCTGACCCCAATCTAGCGGGGGGAAATGAGCAGTTCTTC
CASRADPNLAGGNEQFF
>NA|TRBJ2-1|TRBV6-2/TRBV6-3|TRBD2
TGTGCCAGCAGCCTCGGACTAGCGGGGAATGAGCAGTTCTTC
CASSLGLAGNEQFF
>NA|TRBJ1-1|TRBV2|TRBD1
TGTGCCAGCAGTGGAGGACAGGCCTTAGAAGCTTTCTTT
CASSGGQALEAFF
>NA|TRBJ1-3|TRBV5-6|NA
TGTGCCAGCAGCTTGGCCAAACCCCTTCTCAGAAACACCATATATTTT
CASSLAKPLLRNTIYF
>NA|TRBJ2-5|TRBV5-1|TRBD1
TGCGCCAGCAGCTTCATTCCGCGGTTGGACAGGAGGCAAGAGACCCAGTACTTC
CASSFIPRLDRRQETQYF
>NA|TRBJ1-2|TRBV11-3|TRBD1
TGTGCCAGCAGCTTTGGGGGTCGGGGACAGGGGAACTATGGCTACACCTTC
CASSFGGRGQGNYGYTF
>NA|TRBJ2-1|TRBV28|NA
TGTGCCAGCAGTTCGACCCGGTCGCAGTTCTTC
CASSSTRSQFF
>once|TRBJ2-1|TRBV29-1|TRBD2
TGCAGCGGCGGGACTAGCGATGAGCAGTTCTTC
CSGGTSDEQFF
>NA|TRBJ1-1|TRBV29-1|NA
TGCAGCGTTGTACGTGGGGCTGAAGCTTTCTTT
CSVVRGAEAFF
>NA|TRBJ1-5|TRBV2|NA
TGTGCCAGCAGTGGAGGGGGGGTTTTCCAGCCCCAGCATTTT
CASSGGGVFQPQHF
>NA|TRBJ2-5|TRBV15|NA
TGTGCCACCAGCCTCCGCGCGGGGCACCAAGAGACCCAGTACTTC
CATSLRAGHQETQYF
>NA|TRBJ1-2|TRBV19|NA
TGTGCCAGTAGAGATCAGGGAGCTAACTATGGCTACACCTTC
CASRDQGANYGYTF
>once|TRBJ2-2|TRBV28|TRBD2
TGTGCCAGCAGCGTAGCGGGAACCGGGGAGCTGTTTTTT
CASSVAGTGELFF
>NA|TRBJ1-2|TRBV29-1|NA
TGCAGCGTTCCTCTAGATACACCCGGGCATGGCTACACCTTC
CSVPLDTPGHGYTF
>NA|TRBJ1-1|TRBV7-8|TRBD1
TGTGCCAGCAGCCTAAGACCCGGGACAGGCATGAACACTGAAGCTTTCTTT
CASSLRPGTGMNTEAFF
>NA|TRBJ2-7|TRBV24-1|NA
TGTGCCACCAGTGATGCGTGGGACGGCTACGAGCAGTACTTC
CATSDAWDGYEQYF
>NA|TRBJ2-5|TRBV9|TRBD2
TGTGCCAGCAGCACCGCGGGGGGCAGAGAGACCCAGTACTTC
CASSTAGGRETQYF
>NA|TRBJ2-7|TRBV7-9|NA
TGTGCCACCGAGGCCCTACTGGTGCCCTACGAGCAGTACTTC
CATEALLVPYEQYF